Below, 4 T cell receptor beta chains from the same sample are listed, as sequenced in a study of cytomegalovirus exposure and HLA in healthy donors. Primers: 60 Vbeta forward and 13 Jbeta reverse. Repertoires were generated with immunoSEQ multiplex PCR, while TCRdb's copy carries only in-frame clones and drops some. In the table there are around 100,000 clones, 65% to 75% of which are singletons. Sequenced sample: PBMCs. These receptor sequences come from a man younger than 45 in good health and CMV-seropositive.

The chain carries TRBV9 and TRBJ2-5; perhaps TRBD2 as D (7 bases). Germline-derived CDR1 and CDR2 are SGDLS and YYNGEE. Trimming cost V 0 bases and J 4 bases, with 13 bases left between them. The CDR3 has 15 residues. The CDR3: CASSVAEGGRETQYF. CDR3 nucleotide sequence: TGTGCCAGCAGCGTAGCTGAGGGGGGGCGAGAGACCCAGTACTTC. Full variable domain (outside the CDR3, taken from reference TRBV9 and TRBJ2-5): DSGVTQTPKHLITATGQRVTLRCSPRSGDLSVYWYQQSLDQGLQFLIQYYNGEERAKGNILERFSAQQFPDLHSELNLSSLELGDSALYFCASSVAEGGRETQYFGPGTRLLVL.

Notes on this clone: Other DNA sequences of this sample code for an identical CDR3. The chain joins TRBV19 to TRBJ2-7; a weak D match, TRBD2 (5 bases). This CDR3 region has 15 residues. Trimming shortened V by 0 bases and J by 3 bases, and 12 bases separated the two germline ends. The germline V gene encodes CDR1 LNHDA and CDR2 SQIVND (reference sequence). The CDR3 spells CASSIDGLAGYEQYF. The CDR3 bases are TGTGCCAGTAGTATAGACGGCTTGGCGGGCTACGAGCAGTACTTC.

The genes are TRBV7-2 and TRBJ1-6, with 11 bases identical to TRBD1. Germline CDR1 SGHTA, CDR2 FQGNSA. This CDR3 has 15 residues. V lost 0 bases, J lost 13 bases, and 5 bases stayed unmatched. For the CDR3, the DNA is TGTGCCAGCAGCTTAGCCGGGACAGGGGGGCCGCCCCTCCACTTT. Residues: CASSLAGTGGPPLHF.

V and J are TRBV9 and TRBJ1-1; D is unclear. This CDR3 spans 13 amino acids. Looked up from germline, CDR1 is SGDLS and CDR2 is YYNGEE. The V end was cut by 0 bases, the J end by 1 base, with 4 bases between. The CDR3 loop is CASSVDTNTEAFF. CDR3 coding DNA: TGTGCCAGCAGCGTAGACACGAACACTGAAGCTTTCTTT.